The 2 T cell receptor beta chains listed next were all sequenced from one sample in a study of monozygotic twins with inflammatory bowel disease. TCRdb reprocessed the 5' RACE reads and keeps a single row for each CDR3 protein, giving no DNA. This repertoire comprises 400,000 to 500,000 distinct CDR3 sequences; its ten largest clones make up roughly 2.5%. What was sequenced was blood. The origin of the receptors is a human donor with ulcerative colitis or Crohn's disease, or a healthy co-twin of an affected twin (not recorded which).

This rearrangement joins TRBV4-2 to TRBJ1-1. The CDR3 consists of 13 residues. Germline V CDR1 and CDR2: LGHNA, YNFKEQ. The CDR3 sequence is CASSLDLGTEAFF.

This chain links TRBV2 with TRBJ1-5; as DNA is missing, the TRBD1 call by TCRdb cannot be tested. CDR1 and CDR2 (germline): SNHLY, FYNNEI. This CDR3 is 15 amino acids long. CDR3 sequence reads: CASSFTGDSNQPQHF.